These T cell receptor beta chains were read from a single sample in a study of T cells in Graves' hyperthyroidism and ophthalmopathy. From the multiplex PCR reads, TCRdb called clonotypes with MiXCR, one entry per CDR3 protein. The sample has 600,000 or so distinct CDR3 sequences, 46% seen once. The sequenced material came from peripheral blood or thyroid tissue (not recorded which). The source of these receptors is a woman younger than 30 with Graves' hyperthyroidism. Each CDR3 is given with its conserved first and last residue. A D gene is named only where the DNA matches it firmly. Size tells how often a clone was seen (once, few, many) or the class of an expanded clone, and some rows leave it out.

j_gene | d_gene | v_gene | abundance | CDR3nt | CDR3aa
TRBJ1-2 | NA | TRBV6-1 | few | TGTGCCAGCAGTGAAGCGGGGACGGCCAGAGGAGGCTACACCTTC | CASSEAGTARGGYTF
TRBJ1-5 | NA | TRBV20-1 | NA | TGCAGCGTTACGGGAGGTGTCGGTCAGCCCCAGCATTTT | CSVTGGVGQPQHF
TRBJ1-5 | NA | TRBV6-4 | many | TGTGCCAGCAGTGAAGTGTTGCATCAGCCCCAGCATTTT | CASSEVLHQPQHF
TRBJ1-1 | TRBD1 | TRBV7-9 | NA | TGTGCCAGCAGGGACCTCCTGGACAGGGGGAACACTGAAGCTTTCTTT | CASRDLLDRGNTEAFF
TRBJ1-2 | TRBD1 | TRBV7-9 | NA | TGTGCCAGCAGCTTAGCGGGTATGGTGGGACAGACGTATGGCTACACCTTC | CASSLAGMVGQTYGYTF
TRBJ1-1 | NA | TRBV6-6 | NA | TGTGCCAGCAGTGACACCGGGACAATGAACACTGAAGCTTTCTTT | CASSDTGTMNTEAFF
TRBJ1-2 | TRBD1 | TRBV7-9 | many | TGTGCCAGCAGCTTAGTGATCCGGGACAGTACTGGCTACACCTTC | CASSLVIRDSTGYTF
TRBJ2-5 | TRBD2 | TRBV19 | NA | TGTGCCAGTAGTATAGCCGGACTAGTAGAGACCCAGTACTTC | CASSIAGLVETQYF
TRBJ1-2 | NA | TRBV7-8 | few | TGTGCCAGCAGACCCACAGGGACCTATGGCTACACCTTC | CASRPTGTYGYTF
TRBJ2-7 | TRBD2 | TRBV25-1 | many | TGTGCCAGCCGCCCCGATAGCGGGAGTTACGAGCAGTACTTC | CASRPDSGSYEQYF
TRBJ2-7 | NA | TRBV7-9 | NA | TGTGCCAGCAGCTCCCGTGTAGGGTCCCCCTACGAGCAGTACTTC | CASSSRVGSPYEQYF
TRBJ2-7 | NA | TRBV12-3/TRBV12-4 | few | TGTGCCAGCAGTTTTGGGGGGAGGCTCTACGAGCAGTACTTC | CASSFGGRLYEQYF
TRBJ2-7 | TRBD2 | TRBV20-1 | few | TGCAGTGCTAGTTCGGGACTAGCGGGAGTTCGGTACTTC | CSASSGLAGVRYF
TRBJ2-5 | NA | TRBV2 | NA | TGTGCCAGCGGACTTCCCCTAAAGTACTTC | CASGLPLKYF
TRBJ1-1 | NA | TRBV6-5 | NA | TGTGCCAGCAGCCAAGACCGGGACATTGCCGGTACTGAAGCTTTCTTT | CASSQDRDIAGTEAFF
TRBJ2-1 | TRBD1 | TRBV2 | NA | TGTGCCAGCCGGGACAGGGGTGGAAATGAGCAGTTCTTC | CASRDRGGNEQFF
TRBJ2-4 | NA | TRBV2 | once | TGTGCCAGCAGTGAAGTAGACAGGGGAGGGGACATTCAGTACTTC | CASSEVDRGGDIQYF
TRBJ1-1 | TRBD1 | TRBV7-9 | few | TGTGCCAGCAGCCGACAGGGATTGGTGGCTGAAGCTTTCTTT | CASSRQGLVAEAFF
TRBJ2-3 | TRBD2 | TRBV24-1 | NA | TGTGCCACCAGGGCTAGCGGGATTGATACGCAGTATTTT | CATRASGIDTQYF
TRBJ1-3 | NA | TRBV6-1 | NA | TGTGCCAGCAGTGTCGACAGTGGCTCTGGAAACACCATATATTTT | CASSVDSGSGNTIYF
TRBJ2-2 | NA | TRBV29-1 | few | TGCAGCGTTGAGGGGGAGACCGGGGAGCTGTTTTTT | CSVEGETGELFF
TRBJ2-6 | NA | TRBV5-1 | few | TGCGCCAGCAGCCCCGGACAGCACTCTGGGGCCAACGTCCTGACTTTC | CASSPGQHSGANVLTF
TRBJ2-5 | TRBD1 | TRBV7-3 | NA | TGTGCCAGCAGTCTACGGGACAGGGTGTTGGAGACCCAGTACTTC | CASSLRDRVLETQYF